Listed below are T cell receptor beta chains from one sample, sequenced in a study of cytomegalovirus exposure and HLA in healthy donors. Data came from immunoSEQ multiplex PCR; TCRdb stores just in-frame clones and leaves some out. Among roughly 84,000 clones listed, over 75% were seen once. Sequencing was done on a sample of PBMCs. The source is a human donor in good health. Both conserved end residues are part of each CDR3. A D gene is named only where the DNA matches it firmly. Some rows have no size entry. The others give once, few or many, or a class for an expanded clone.

>TRBJ1-5|TRBD1|few|TRBV7-9
CASSKGDRETNQPQHF
TGTGCCAGCAGCAAAGGGGACAGGGAAACTAATCAGCCCCAGCATTTT
>TRBJ1-3|TRBD1|-|TRBV7-8
CASSSDRTDSGNTIYF
TGTGCCAGCAGCTCGGACAGGACGGACTCTGGAAACACCATATATTTT
>TRBJ2-3|-|-|TRBV19
CASTPGLNDLDTQYF
TGTGCCAGTACTCCAGGCCTTAACGACCTAGATACGCAGTATTTT
>TRBJ1-1|-|-|TRBV27
CASSLRTPPSGMNTEAFF
TGTGCCAGCAGTTTACGGACACCTCCTAGCGGGATGAACACTGAAGCTTTCTTT
>TRBJ2-7|TRBD1|-|TRBV18
CASSERQGSYEQYF
TGTGCCAGCTCAGAACGACAGGGATCCTACGAGCAGTACTTC
>TRBJ2-5|TRBD2|-|TRBV5-1
CASSLLSGGRTQYF
TGCGCCAGCAGCTTACTCAGCGGGGGGCGGACCCAGTACTTC
>TRBJ1-1|TRBD1|-|TRBV5-1
CASSPTGATGTEAFF
TGCGCCAGCAGCCCGACAGGGGCGACAGGCACTGAAGCTTTCTTT
>TRBJ2-1|TRBD1|-|TRBV30
CAWSVQTGLNEQFF
TGTGCCTGGAGTGTACAGACAGGGCTCAATGAGCAGTTCTTC
>TRBJ2-3|TRBD2|-|TRBV29-1
CSVEESLAASTDTQYF
TGCAGCGTTGAAGAGTCGCTAGCGGCGAGCACAGATACGCAGTATTTT
>TRBJ2-7|TRBD2|once|TRBV27
CASSLGTSGIYEQYF
TGTGCCAGCAGTTTAGGGACTAGCGGGATCTACGAGCAGTACTTC
>TRBJ1-1|TRBD1|-|TRBV19
CASSTRQGAVPEAFF
TGTGCCAGTAGTACCAGACAGGGGGCGGTCCCTGAAGCTTTCTTT
>TRBJ2-7|TRBD1|-|TRBV5-1
CASSGIQGAPYEQYF
TGCGCCAGCAGCGGAATCCAGGGGGCCCCTTACGAGCAGTACTTC
>TRBJ1-4|TRBD1|-|TRBV19
CASTPTGDRLFF
TGTGCCAGCACTCCGACAGGGGATCGACTGTTTTTT
>TRBJ2-3|TRBD1|-|TRBV5-1
CASSLDPGTGVRDTQYF
TGCGCCAGCAGCTTGGATCCCGGGACAGGGGTTAGAGATACGCAGTATTTT
>TRBJ2-5|-|-|TRBV5-1
CASSLEFQKETQYF
TGCGCCAGCAGCTTGGAATTTCAAAAAGAGACCCAGTACTTC
>TRBJ2-7|-|-|TRBV27
CASSPSTGLTTYEQYF
TGTGCCAGCAGTCCGTCGACAGGTCTGACAACCTACGAGCAGTACTTC
>TRBJ2-3|TRBD1|few|TRBV4-3
CASSHGGDRGPDTQYF
TGCGCCAGCAGCCACGGGGGGGACAGGGGGCCAGATACGCAGTATTTT